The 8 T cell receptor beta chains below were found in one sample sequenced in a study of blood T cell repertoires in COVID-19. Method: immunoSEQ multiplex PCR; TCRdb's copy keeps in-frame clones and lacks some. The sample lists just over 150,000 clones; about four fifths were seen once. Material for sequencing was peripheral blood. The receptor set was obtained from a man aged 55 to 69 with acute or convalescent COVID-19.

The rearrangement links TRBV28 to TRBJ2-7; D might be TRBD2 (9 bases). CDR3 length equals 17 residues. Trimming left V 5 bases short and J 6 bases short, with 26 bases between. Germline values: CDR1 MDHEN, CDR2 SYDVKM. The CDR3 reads CASSPFRGPGLASEQYF. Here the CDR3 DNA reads TGTGCCAGCAGTCCATTCAGGGGGCCGGGACTAGCATCCGAGCAGTACTTC.

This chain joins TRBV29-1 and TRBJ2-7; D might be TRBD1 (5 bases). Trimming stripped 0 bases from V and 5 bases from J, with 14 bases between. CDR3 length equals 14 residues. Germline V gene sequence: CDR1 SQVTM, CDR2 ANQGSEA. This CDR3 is CSVEDLGAGDEQYF. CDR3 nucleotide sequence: TGCAGCGTTGAAGATCTAGGGGCAGGCGACGAGCAGTACTTC.

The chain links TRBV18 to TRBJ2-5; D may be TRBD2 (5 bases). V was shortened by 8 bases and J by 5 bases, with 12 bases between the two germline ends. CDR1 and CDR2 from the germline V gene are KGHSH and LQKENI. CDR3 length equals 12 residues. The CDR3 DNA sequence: TGTGCCAGCACTTCGAGGAGGGAGACCCAGTACTTC. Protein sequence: CASTSRRETQYF. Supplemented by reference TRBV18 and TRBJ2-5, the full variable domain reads NAGVMQNPRHLVRRRGQEARLRCSPMKGHSHVYWYRQLPEEGLKFMVYLQKENIIDESGMPKERFSAEFPKEGPSILRIQQVVRGDSAAYFCASTSRRETQYFGPGTRLLVL.

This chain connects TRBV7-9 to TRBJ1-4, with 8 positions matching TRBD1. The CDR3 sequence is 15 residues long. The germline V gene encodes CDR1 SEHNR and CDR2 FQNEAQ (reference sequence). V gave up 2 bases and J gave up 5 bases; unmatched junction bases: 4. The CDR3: CASSLRTGTNEKLFF. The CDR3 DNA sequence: TGTGCCAGCAGCTTAAGGACAGGGACGAATGAAAAACTGTTTTTT.

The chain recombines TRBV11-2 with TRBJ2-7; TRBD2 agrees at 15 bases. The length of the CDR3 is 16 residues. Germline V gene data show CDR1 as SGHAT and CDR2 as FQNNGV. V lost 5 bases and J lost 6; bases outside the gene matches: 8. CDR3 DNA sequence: TGTGCCAGCAGCCGCGCGGGACTAGCGGGGGGTGGCGAGCAGTACTTC. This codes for CASSRAGLAGGGEQYF.

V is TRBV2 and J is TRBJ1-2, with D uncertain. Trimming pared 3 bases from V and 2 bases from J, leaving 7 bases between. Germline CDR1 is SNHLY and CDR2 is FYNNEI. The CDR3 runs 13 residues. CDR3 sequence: CASSDHSNYGYTF. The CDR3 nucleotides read TGTGCCAGCAGTGATCACAGCAACTATGGCTACACCTTC.

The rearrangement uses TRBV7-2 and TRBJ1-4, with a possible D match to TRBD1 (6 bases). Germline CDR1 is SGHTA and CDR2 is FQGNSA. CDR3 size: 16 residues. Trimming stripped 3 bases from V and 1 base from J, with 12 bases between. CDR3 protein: CASSLGGRETNEKLFF. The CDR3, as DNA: TGTGCCAGCAGCTTGGGGGGGCGGGAAACTAATGAAAAACTGTTTTTT.

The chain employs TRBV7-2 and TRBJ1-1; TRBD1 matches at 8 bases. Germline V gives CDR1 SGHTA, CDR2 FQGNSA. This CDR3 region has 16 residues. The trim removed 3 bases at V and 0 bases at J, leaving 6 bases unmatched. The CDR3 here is CASSFVGTGMNTEAFF. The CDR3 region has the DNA TGTGCCAGCAGCTTTGTCGGGACAGGAATGAACACTGAAGCTTTCTTT.